These 22 T cell receptor beta chains share one sample of origin, sequenced in a study of OX40 agonist ivuxolimab in advanced cancers. Produced via immunoSEQ multiplex PCR; TCRdb's table is partial and in-frame only. The profile shows 40,000 or so clones, approximately 80% of them singletons. The sequenced sample was CD4+ or CD8+ T cells sorted from blood, obtained in a trial of the OX40 agonist ivuxolimab. All receptors come from an adult with an advanced solid tumor such as melanoma, head and neck, liver or kidney cancer.

The chain employs TRBV10-1 and TRBJ2-7, with D possibly TRBD1 on 6 matching bases. In germline, CDR1 is WNHNN, CDR2 SYGVQD (reference sequence). The CDR3 is 15 amino acids. V was cut by 0 bases and J by 3 bases, with 12 bases left in between. The CDR3 sequence: CASSESDARGYEQYF. DNA for the CDR3: TGCGCCAGCAGTGAGTCGGATGCCAGGGGCTACGAGCAGTACTTC.

The rearrangement joins TRBV2 to TRBJ2-5; the D gene is possibly TRBD2 (6 bases). The germline V and J ends were trimmed by 3 bases and 3 bases, with 14 bases remaining between them. Germline CDR1 reads SNHLY; CDR2 reads FYNNEI. This CDR3 is 15 amino acids long. In nucleotides, the CDR3 is TGTGCCAGCAGTGATTATGCGGGGATGAAAGAGACCCAGTACTTC. Protein sequence: CASSDYAGMKETQYF.

CDR3 loop: CVRSLENQDNEQFF. CDR3 DNA: TGTGTCAGAAGCTTAGAGAACCAAGACAATGAGCAGTTCTTC. V is TRBV7-5 and J is TRBJ2-1. TRBV7-5 has pseudogene status. This CDR3 spans 14 amino acids.

The chain carries TRBV5-6 and TRBJ2-2; D is possibly TRBD1 (6 bases). Germline V gives CDR1 SGHDT, CDR2 YYEEEE. V lost 1 base and J 3 bases, leaving 7 bases between the germline ends. The CDR3 length is 14 residues. The CDR3 reads CASSLNRDTGELFF. CDR3 coding DNA: TGTGCCAGCAGCTTGAACAGGGACACCGGGGAGCTGTTTTTT.

The chain joins TRBV4-1 to TRBJ2-2; 12 nucleotides match TRBD2. The V gene end was trimmed by 5 bases and the J gene end by 7 bases; junction bases not matched to a gene: 14. In germline, CDR1 is MGHRA, CDR2 YSYEKL. This CDR3 has 18 amino acids. The CDR3, as DNA: TGCGCCAGCAGCAAAGGAAGACTAGCGGGAGTAGGGGACGGGGAGCTGTTTTTT. Translating gives CASSKGRLAGVGDGELFF.

V usage is TRBV7-8 and J usage is TRBJ2-2; perhaps TRBD2 as D (5 bases). The CDR3 contains 17 residues. Deletions cut 1 base from V and 7 bases from J, with 19 bases between. Germline V gene lookup returns CDR1 SGHVS and CDR2 FQNEAQ. The CDR3 is CASSLVRDGLFVGELFF. The CDR3 region has the DNA TGTGCCAGCAGCTTAGTGAGGGATGGGCTTTTTGTCGGGGAGCTGTTTTTT. Filled out from reference TRBV7-8 and TRBJ2-2, the complete variable domain reads GAGVSQSPRYKVAKRGQDVALRCDPISGHVSLFWYQQALGQGPEFLTYFQNEAQLDKSGLPSDRFFAERPEGSVSTLKIQRTQQEDSAVYLCASSLVRDGLFVGELFFGEGSRLTVL.

A note on this clone: One end of the junction fails to match germline, which may point to a read error. V usage is TRBV11-2 and J usage is TRBJ2-1; no definite D call. CDR1 and CDR2 (germline): SGHAT, FQNNGV. The CDR3 has 15 amino acids. This CDR3 is CASSLAPQSYNEQFF. DNA of the CDR3: TGTGCCAGCAGTTTAGCCCCCCAATCCTACAATGAGCAGTTCTTC.

This chain's CDR3 is CASSIGPDRFRQPQHF. In DNA form, the CDR3 reads TGTGCCAGTAGTATAGGCCCGGACAGGTTTCGTCAGCCCCAGCATTTT. The rearrangement joins TRBV19 to TRBJ1-5, with 7 bases identical to TRBD1. This CDR3 comprises 16 residues. CDR1 LNHDA and CDR2 SQIVND come from the germline V gene (reference sequence). Unmatched junction bases numbered 9, after V lost 1 base and J lost 6 bases.

The chain couples TRBV6-1 to TRBJ1-1; D may be TRBD1 (6 bases). V was pared by 7 bases and J by 0 bases, with 12 bases between. Germline CDR1 is MNHNS and CDR2 is SASEGT. The CDR3 has 14 amino acids. CDR3 nucleotide sequence: TGTGCCAGCAAGAGACAGGCACTGAACACTGAAGCTTTCTTT. Translated: CASKRQALNTEAFF.

The V gene is TRBV29-1, the J gene TRBJ1-1; D unclear. The CDR3 length is 13 residues. The ends were cut back, 7 bases at V and 2 bases at J, with 14 bases in the middle. CDR1 is SQVTM and CDR2 is ANQGSEA in the germline V gene. CDR3 DNA: TGCAGCGCTCCTCGGGAGGGAAACACTGAAGCTTTCTTT. Its protein is CSAPREGNTEAFF. The full variable domain, in which reference TRBV29-1 and TRBJ1-1 provide the parts outside the CDR3, is SAVISQKPSRDICQRGTSLTIQCQVDSQVTMMFWYRQQPGQSLTLIATANQGSEATYESGFVIDKFPISRPNLTFSTLTVSNMSPEDSSIYLCSAPREGNTEAFFGQGTRLTVV.

This rearrangement joins TRBV27 to TRBJ2-7; perhaps TRBD1 as D (5 bases). The V gene lost 4 bases and the J gene lost 2 bases, with 12 bases spanning the gap. CDR3 length: 14 residues. The germline V gene has CDR1 MNHEY and CDR2 SMNVEV (reference sequence). The CDR3 loop reads CASSYGLGAYEQYF. CDR3 in DNA: TGTGCCAGCAGTTATGGCCTAGGGGCCTACGAGCAGTACTTC.

The chain has TRBV15 and TRBJ2-7; D unclear. The ends were cut back, 5 bases at V and 1 base at J, with 6 bases in the middle. Germline V CDR1 and CDR2: LNHNV, YYDKDF (reference sequence). The CDR3 length is 12 residues. CDR3 nucleotides: TGTGCCACCAGCGGCCAGTCCTACGAGCAGTACTTC. Protein sequence: CATSGQSYEQYF. Combining the CDR3 with reference TRBV15 and TRBJ2-7 gives the whole variable domain DAMVIQNPRYQVTQFGKPVTLSCSQTLNHNVMYWYQQKSSQAPKLLFHYYDKDFNNEADTPDNFQSRRPNTSFCFLDIRSPGLGDTAMYLCATSGQSYEQYFGPGTRLTVT.

The chain joins TRBV14 to TRBJ2-5; 7 nucleotides agree with TRBD1. The CDR3 consists of 15 residues. Germline lookup yields CDR1 SGHDN and CDR2 FVKESK. After removal of 3 bases from V and 2 bases from J, the junction contained 6 bases not matched to a gene. Here the CDR3 reads CASSHPGQMQETQYF. The CDR3, as DNA: TGTGCCAGCAGCCACCCGGGACAGATGCAAGAGACCCAGTACTTC. Using reference TRBV14 and TRBJ2-5 for the parts outside the CDR3, the full variable domain is EAGVTQFPSHSVIEKGQTVTLRCDPISGHDNLYWYRRVMGKEIKFLLHFVKESKQDESGMPNNRFLAERTGGTYSTLKVQPAELEDSGVYFCASSHPGQMQETQYFGPGTRLLVL.

The sample holds one count of this clone. The rearrangement joins TRBV25-1 to TRBJ2-5; D ambiguous. Germline CDR1 is MGHDK and CDR2 is SYGVNS. Trimming removed 1 base from V and 11 bases from J, with 11 bases in between. The CDR3 covers 12 residues. The CDR3, as DNA: TGTGCCAGCAGTGAATCGGGTTTAGAGCAGTACTTC. Translated, it gives CASSESGLEQYF.

This chain connects TRBV7-9 to TRBJ2-1; D gene unclear. V was cut by 0 bases and J by 8 bases, with 8 bases left in between. CDR3 size: 13 residues. CDR1 SEHNR and CDR2 FQNEAQ come from the germline V gene (reference sequence). CDR3 in DNA: TGTGCCAGCAGCTTAGCGCTGAGCTATGAGCAGTTCTTC. Translating gives CASSLALSYEQFF. The full variable domain, with the rest looked up from reference TRBV7-9 and TRBJ2-1, is DTGVSQNPRHKITKRGQNVTFRCDPISEHNRLYWYRQTLGQGPEFLTYFQNEAQLEKSRLLSDRFSAERPKGSFSTLEIQRTEQGDSAMYLCASSLALSYEQFFGPGTRLTVL.

V is TRBV19 and J is TRBJ1-3, with TRBD1 as a possible D gene (6 bases). The V end lost 6 bases, the J end lost 4 bases, and 16 bases lay between the germline ends. The CDR3 extends over 15 amino acids. Looked up from germline, CDR1 is LNHDA and CDR2 is SQIVND (reference sequence). The chain's CDR3 is CASSSVFGQGNTIYF. Here the CDR3 DNA reads TGTGCCAGTAGCTCCGTTTTTGGACAGGGAAACACCATATATTTT.

The chain's CDR3 is CASSTGLTNTGELFF. The CDR3 DNA sequence: TGTGCCAGCAGCACGGGACTGACGAACACCGGGGAGCTGTTTTTT. The J gene is TRBJ2-2, the V gene TRBV5-4, with TRBD2 as a possible D gene (6 bases). This CDR3 has 15 amino acids. Trimming pared 4 bases from V and 0 bases from J, leaving 10 bases between. CDR1 is SGHNT and CDR2 is YYREEE in the germline V gene (reference sequence). The full variable domain, completed using reference TRBV5-4 and TRBJ2-2, is ETGVTQSPTHLIKTRGQQVTLRCSSQSGHNTVSWYQQALGQGPQFIFQYYREEENGRGNFPPRFSGLQFPNYSSELNVNALELDDSALYLCASSTGLTNTGELFFGEGSRLTVL.

The J gene is TRBJ2-1, the V gene TRBV7-8; no firm D call. CDR3 size: 14 residues. The V end was cut by 0 bases, the J end by 2 bases, with 5 bases between. CDR1 and CDR2 from the germline V gene are SGHVS and FQNEAQ. CDR3 nucleotide sequence: TGTGCCAGCAGCTTAGCAACTACCTACAATGAGCAGTTCTTC. This codes for CASSLATTYNEQFF.

The sample holds one count of this clone. The J gene is TRBJ1-2, the V gene TRBV6-5; 7 nucleotides line up with TRBD1. With 6 bases clipped from V and 2 bases from J, the junction kept 6 bases outside the gene matches. The germline V gene encodes CDR1 MNHEY and CDR2 SVGAGI. This CDR3 comprises 14 residues. The CDR3 nucleotides are TGTGCCAGCAGCCTTCGACAGGGAAACTATGGCTACACCTTC. Protein product: CASSLRQGNYGYTF.

V and J are TRBV9 and TRBJ2-7; 7 nucleotides match TRBD2. Germline V gene data show CDR1 as SGDLS and CDR2 as YYNGEE. The ends lost 4 bases at V and 2 bases at J; junction bases unmatched: 12. CDR3 size: 16 residues. The CDR3 protein is CASSPRSSGHTYEQYF. DNA of the CDR3: TGTGCCAGCAGCCCCCGTTCTAGCGGTCATACCTACGAGCAGTACTTC.

The rearrangement links TRBV11-2 to TRBJ2-1; tentative D call: TRBD2 (6 bases). The V end was cut by 1 base, the J end by 9 bases, with 10 bases between. Germline CDR1 is SGHAT and CDR2 is FQNNGV. The CDR3 contains 13 residues. The CDR3 nucleotides read TGTGCCAGCAGCTTAGTCCGAGCGGGTGAGCAGTTCTTC. This gives the protein CASSLVRAGEQFF.

The rearrangement uses TRBV6-6 and TRBJ2-7, with 11 bases aligning to TRBD2. CDR3 length: 15 residues. The J segment lost 0 bases and the V segment lost 6 bases, leaving 4 bases of the junction unmatched. Per the germline V gene, CDR1 is MNHNY and CDR2 is SVGAGI (reference sequence). CDR3: CASRETSGDSYEQYF. In DNA form, the CDR3 reads TGTGCCAGCAGGGAGACTAGCGGGGACTCCTACGAGCAGTACTTC.